This entry lists 4 T cell receptor beta chains sequenced from one sample in a study of radiotherapy plus CTLA-4 blockade in lung cancer (dated by TCRdb to the late 2010s). Library creation used the immunoSEQ multiplex PCR assay. In TCRdb, the immuneACCESS table is reduced to in-frame sequences with V and J assigned. These tables do not hold every clone; where another copy was compared, an unresolved V gene accounts for under half, and the others remain unexplained. The sample table shows approximately 100,000 clones, and 85% to 90% are seen once. Clones ranked in the top ten supply 2.4% of the sample. The material sequenced was peripheral blood, taken from a patient treated with radiotherapy plus ipilimumab. The source of these receptors is a human donor with non-small cell lung cancer that progressed on radiotherapy plus ipilimumab. Some clones in this sample may be carry-over from other donors' samples.

The chain uses TRBV7-2 and TRBJ1-6; 8 bases are a match to TRBD1. In germline, CDR1 is SGHTA, CDR2 FQGNSA. The CDR3 is made up of 15 amino acids. V lost 5 bases and J lost 13; bases outside the gene matches: 13. The CDR3 region is CASSPARTGQFPLHF. The CDR3 DNA reads TGTGCCAGCAGCCCAGCAAGGACAGGGCAATTCCCCCTCCACTTT.

The rearrangement links TRBV19 to TRBJ2-7; D is possibly TRBD1 (5 bases). The germline V gene has CDR1 LNHDA and CDR2 SQIVND (reference sequence). The CDR3 runs 11 residues. Trimming cost V 10 bases and J 5 bases, with 12 bases left between them. CDR3 coding DNA: TGTGCCACGAATCAGGGCCACGAGCAGTACTTC. It is translated as CATNQGHEQYF.

This chain connects TRBV11-2 to TRBJ1-3, with no clear D. V gave up 3 bases and J gave up 1 base, with 7 bases separating them. CDR1 SGHAT and CDR2 FQNNGV come from the germline V gene. This CDR3 spans 14 amino acids. The CDR3 DNA is TGTGCCAGCAGCTTGGCGGGTTCTGGAAACACCATATATTTT. Translated, it gives CASSLAGSGNTIYF.

The CDR3 protein is CASRRQGHQPQHF. In DNA form, the CDR3 reads TGTGCCAGCAGACGACAGGGGCATCAGCCCCAGCATTTT. The chain is built from TRBV6-5 and TRBJ1-5; 8 nucleotides line up with TRBD1. CDR3 size: 13 residues. V shed 6 bases and J 5 bases; nucleotides not matched to a gene: 3. From germline, CDR1 is MNHEY and CDR2 SVGAGI.